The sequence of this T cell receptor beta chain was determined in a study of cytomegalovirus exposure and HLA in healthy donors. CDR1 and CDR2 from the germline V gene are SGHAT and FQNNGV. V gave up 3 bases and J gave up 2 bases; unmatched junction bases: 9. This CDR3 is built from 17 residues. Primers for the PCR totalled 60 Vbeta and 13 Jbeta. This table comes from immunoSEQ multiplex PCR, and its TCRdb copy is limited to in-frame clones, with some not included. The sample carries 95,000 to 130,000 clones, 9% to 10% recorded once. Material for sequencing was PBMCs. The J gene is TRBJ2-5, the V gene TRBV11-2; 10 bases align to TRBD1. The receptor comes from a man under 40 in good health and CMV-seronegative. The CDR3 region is CASSLGLRTGGQETQYF. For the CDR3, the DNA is TGTGCCAGCAGCTTGGGCCTTAGGACAGGGGGTCAAGAGACCCAGTACTTC.